The entry below gives a single T cell receptor beta chain sequence along with its context. Its antigen is as yet unknown. Out of about 10 ml of fresh peripheral blood came the PBMCs. The entry originates in a study of T cells in Graves' hyperthyroidism and ophthalmopathy. Study findings and constraints: Model predictions of ophthalmopathy came a median about 6.3 months before onset.

From RNA transcripts, TCR beta CDR3 regions were amplified. Carried out on the TCR CDR3, a first-round RT-PCR used the HTBI primer set. TCRdb called the multiplex PCR reads again in MiXCR, with one record for every CDR3 protein. The data contain 370,000 or so distinct CDR3 sequences, 15% to 19% of them singletons. CDR1 and CDR2 from the germline V gene are MNHNY and SVGAGI (reference sequence). The CDR3 sequence is 13 residues long. Between the trimmed V and J ends, which lost 2 bases and 8 bases, there was a span of 9 bases. The receptor comes from a woman aged 18-29 years with Graves' hyperthyroidism that later progressed to Graves' ophthalmopathy. The specimen sequenced was blood. This sequence joins TRBV6-6 and TRBJ1-4; no clear D gene. In DNA form, the CDR3 reads TGTGCCAGCAGTTACAACGCAAGGGAAAAACTGTTTTTT. Its protein product is CASSYNAREKLFF.